This TCR beta chain was captured in a study of blood T cell repertoires in COVID-19. Study-level background: From the United States, Italy and Spain came samples of acute and convalescent COVID-19. PBMCs, B-cell-depleted T cells, or T cells provided the cDNA or gDNA that made up the material.

Some clones are missing from TCRdb's copy, which holds only in-frame ones; the method was immunoSEQ multiplex PCR. The data contain 250,000 to 400,000 clones, about 89% of them singletons. Germline CDR1 is SGDLS and CDR2 is YYNGEE. This CDR3 is built from 13 residues. Trimming removed 3 bases at V and 4 bases at J, with 10 bases between. Each participant's cohort was designated according to participant-reported clinical history. Cohort 3 recovered donors had two negative PCRs, clearance, or symptom resolution. Sequencing was done on a sample of PBMCs or T cells enriched from blood (not recorded which). V gene TRBV9 combines with J gene TRBJ1-1; perhaps TRBD1 as D (5 bases). This TCR was sampled from a woman in her 30s who had recovered from COVID-19. CDR3 loop: CASSGSGTTEAFF. CDR3 nucleotide sequence: TGTGCCAGCAGCGGGAGCGGGACCACTGAAGCTTTCTTT.